What follows are 7 T cell receptor beta chains derived from one specimen sequenced in a study of T cell repertoires in cytomegalovirus infection. TCRdb re-derived calls from the reads in MiXCR, one entry per CDR3 protein. This sample has just over 150,000 distinct CDR3 sequences, with 23% found just once. Source material: PBMCs. The receptors derive from a human donor in good health (CMV status not recorded). Some clones in this sample may be carry-over from other donors' samples.

This clonotype turned up a few times. The CDR3 DNA reads as TGTGCCAGCAGTGAGGGGGGACTCGGCAATCAGCCCCAGCATTTT. Amino acids: CASSEGGLGNQPQHF. The genes are TRBV2 and TRBJ1-5; weak D call: TRBD1 (5 bases). The germline gives CDR1 SNHLY, CDR2 FYNNEI. The germline V and J ends were trimmed by 3 bases and 2 bases, with 11 bases remaining between them. CDR3 length: 15 amino acids.

This clonotype was recorded at least ten times. The V call is TRBV6-5, the J call TRBJ2-5; TRBD1 matches at 10 bases. The trim removed 6 bases at V and 3 bases at J, leaving 7 bases unmatched. The germline V gene has CDR1 MNHEY and CDR2 SVGAGI. The CDR3 sequence is 15 residues long. CDR3 sequence reads: CASRGDRGPEETQYF. Here the CDR3 DNA reads TGTGCCAGCAGGGGGGACAGGGGACCCGAAGAGACCCAGTACTTC.

This chain links TRBV28 with TRBJ1-1, with no clear D. This CDR3 spans 11 amino acids. The V and J ends lost 11 bases and 5 bases respectively, with 12 bases between them. Germline CDR1 reads MDHEN; CDR2 reads SYDVKM. The CDR3 here is CALQKGTEAFF. The DNA for the CDR3 is TGTGCCCTTCAGAAGGGAACTGAAGCTTTCTTT.

The J gene is TRBJ2-7, the V gene TRBV15; 8 nucleotides line up with TRBD2. This CDR3 comprises 13 residues. The germline V gene encodes CDR1 LNHNV and CDR2 YYDKDF (reference sequence). Germline trimming cut 6 bases from V and 3 bases from J; bases unmatched to any gene: 4. CDR3 sequence (DNA): TGTGCCACCAGGACTAGCGTGAACTACGAGCAGTACTTC. Amino acid sequence: CATRTSVNYEQYF. Variable domain in full (rest from reference TRBV15 and TRBJ2-7): DAMVIQNPRYQVTQFGKPVTLSCSQTLNHNVMYWYQQKSSQAPKLLFHYYDKDFNNEADTPDNFQSRRPNTSFCFLDIRSPGLGDTAMYLCATRTSVNYEQYFGPGTRLTVT.

V is TRBV29-1 and J is TRBJ1-1, with a weak D call TRBD1 (6 bases). Trimming pared 3 bases from V and 4 bases from J, leaving 9 bases between. The CDR3 is 12 amino acids. Germline CDR1 is SQVTM and CDR2 is ANQGSEA. CDR3 in DNA: TGCAGCGTTGAGGGCAGGGGCACTGAAGCTTTCTTT. Translating gives CSVEGRGTEAFF.

This clonotype appeared a few times. The chain joins TRBV30 to TRBJ1-4, with D unresolved. Germline lookup yields CDR1 GTSNPN and CDR2 SVGIG (reference sequence). There are 13 residues in the CDR3. V shed 3 bases and J shed 7 bases, with 12 bases lying between them. The CDR3: CAWSPDAGEKLFF. The CDR3 DNA follows: TGTGCCTGGAGCCCGGACGCGGGTGAAAAACTGTTTTTT.

A few counts support this clonotype. CDR3 loop: CASSLTWDRQNTEAFF. The CDR3 region has the DNA TGTGCCAGCAGTCTTACCTGGGACCGCCAGAACACTGAAGCTTTCTTT. The V gene is TRBV27, the J gene TRBJ1-1, with a weak D call TRBD1 (5 bases). Between the trimmed V and J ends, which lost 5 bases and 1 base, there was a span of 17 bases. Germline values: CDR1 MNHEY, CDR2 SMNVEV (reference sequence). The CDR3 consists of 16 residues.